The present TCR beta chain was sequenced within a study of blood T cell repertoires in COVID-19. At the level of the study: Samples taken during acute and convalescent COVID-19 were collected in the United States, Italy and Spain. T cells, B-cell-depleted T cells, or PBMCs supplied cDNA or gDNA.

V shed 7 bases, J shed 2 bases, and the junction held 7 bases outside the gene matches. The germline V gene has CDR1 SGHTS and CDR2 YDEGEE. The CDR3 loop spans 16 amino acids. In the authors' methods: Reference gene primer amplification gave nucleated cell count estimates. TCRdb's table, derived via immunoSEQ multiplex PCR, lists solely in-frame clones and lacks some. V and J calls and clone size are copied from that table; D and trimming were computed from the DNA. The sample lists some 120,000 clones, around 90% occurring once. The V and J genes are TRBV5-8 and TRBJ2-1; 12 nucleotides agree with TRBD1. This TCR was recovered from a man aged 45-65 years with active COVID-19. The specimen sequenced was peripheral blood. CDR3 nucleotide sequence: TGTGCCAGCGCGACTGGGACAGGGGGCACCTACAATGAGCAGTTCTTC. Translating gives CASATGTGGTYNEQFF. The entire variable domain, with the rest obtained from reference TRBV5-8 and TRBJ2-1, is as follows: EAGVTQSPTHLIKTRGQQATLRCSPISGHTSVYWYQQALGLGLQFLLWYDEGEERNRGNFPPRFSGRQFPNYSSELNVNALELEDSALYLCASATGTGGTYNEQFFGPGTRLTVL.